This T cell receptor (beta chain) originates from a study of cytomegalovirus exposure and HLA in healthy donors (TCRdb year 2017). Study-level background: An earlier analysis of 587 of the donors reported 276 Gb of sequence data and 117 million unique TCR beta sequences obtained from around 190 million T cells. An early release that covered roughly 600 HLA-typed donors contained around 300 gigabases of sequencing data and around 85 million unique TCR sequences. Of the 300 to 400 genotyped donors, around 81% fell in the genetic ancestry cluster associated with self-reported Caucasian donors. The study was designed to test whether signatures of past pathogen exposure could be identified by cataloging public T cell receptors. The study profiled the T cell repertoires of 550 to 700 subjects by immunosequencing and related them to cytomegalovirus serostatus. A separate validation cohort of 100 to 150 different subjects was used in addition to the roughly 670-subject first cohort. To predict cytomegalovirus infection status, the study combined high-throughput TCR immunosequencing, statistical association of individual TCRs with disease status, and machine learning. To study patterns of TCR occurrence, a later analysis re-analyzed previously published TCR beta repertoires from 600 to 750 donors and added high-resolution HLA genotyping. Rather than drawing on any new phenotypic data, the later analysis identified candidate immune exposures from TCR beta sequences and the way those sequences occurred across donors. An earlier analysis of some 500 of the donors used high-throughput TCR beta sequencing to judge whether each TCR beta V gene segment behaved as functional or pseudogenic. Donor age, sex, ethnicity and CMV serostatus were compiled together with the repertoire data. In a later genetic analysis, genome-wide SNP genotypes for about 65% of the 666 donors were used, and that subset was treated as a discovery cohort. All discovery cohort repertoires had been generated on a single sequencing platform. HLA typing included class I and class II loci at four-digit resolution. The number of donors typed differed by locus, with 629-630 for A, B, C, DRB1 and DQB1, more than 500 for DQA1, approximately 580 for DPA1, and around 430 for DPB1. A handful of DR-DQ haplotypes were handled as single units for association and clustering because linkage in the cohort was strong. On average, around 200,000 unique TCR beta nucleotide sequences were sequenced per donor among a few hundred genotyped donors of the cohort, with about 17% of those sequences being non-productive. Points the paper makes about the study in general: Specific HLA alleles were associated with 16,951 TCR beta sequences at a false discovery rate of 0.05 in a later analysis. In an earlier analysis of fewer than 700 of the donors, most TCR beta V segments appeared in productive rearrangements about 87% or about 30% of the time, broadly matching IMGT annotations. A total of 164 TCR beta chains were listed by the study as associated with cytomegalovirus. The sequencing pipeline was judged likely to have produced a cluster of highly shared sequence variants as a technical artifact. In this cohort, only TCR beta chains were sequenced, and detectable features were limited by the absence of alpha or paired-chain data. Three of the identified cytomegalovirus-associated TCR beta chains were confirmed in vitro to be specific for cytomegalovirus antigens. V-gene and J-gene trimming of TCR beta chains was associated with a missense DCLRE1C variant in a later genetic analysis, and the association was replicated in an independent cohort. Correlated functional status among segregating V segments might be attributable to linkage disequilibrium, but an unknown experimental factor could not be ruled out. Compared with equally common non-associated chains, HLA-associated TCR beta chains in a later analysis were more clonally expanded and had lower generation probabilities. Roughly uniform sequencing depth across donors was assumed in presence/absence analyses, although this assumption may not hold. HLA typing was unavailable for some donors at each locus, so association tests used only the typed subset. According to a later analysis, parvovirus B19, influenza, CMV and Epstein-Barr virus appeared linked to several top co-occurrence clusters. The classifier was reported to diagnose cytomegalovirus status with high specificity and sensitivity in both the original cohort and the validation cohort. Immune exposure information for the cohort was limited to CMV serostatus. A further reported finding was that TCR beta sequences accurately predicted the HLA-A and HLA-B alleles for most subjects in the first cohort. A later analysis found that TCR association rates varied across HLA loci, with DRB1 alleles showing the most associated TCRs and HLA-C alleles the fewest. Roughly 17 rarely observed V segments, including chromosome 9 orphons, were excluded from the earlier analysis of just under 600 of the donors because counts were too low. In a later analysis, most CMV-associated TCR beta chains were found to appear HLA-restricted, with HLA associations seemingly driven largely by CMV exposure. According to the authors, the approach could potentially be generalized to other disease states and immunological phenotypes. Strong co-occurrence of HLA alleles, especially DR and DQ, made assigning TCR associations to individual alleles difficult. Because the 87-base-pair reads could not distinguish some IMGT-functional V segments, including TRBV6-2 and TRBV6-3, those segments were excluded. According to a later genetic analysis, donors in an Asian-associated ancestry cluster had fewer N-insertions in productive TCRs than the roughly 670-donor mean. Across donors, most TCR sequences were observed very rarely, whereas some public TCRs were present in many individuals.

Here V drops 8 bases and J drops 6 bases, and the junction holds 11 bases not matched to any gene. CDR1 and CDR2 (MNHNS, SASEGT) derive from the germline V gene. The CDR3 runs 14 residues from the cysteine to the phenylalanine. Kept here is only the CDR3 DNA, which spans 42 bases and is read in frame from base 1. Library preparation employed the immunoSEQ multiplex PCR assay. The multiplex PCR relied on a mix of 60 forward primers for TCR Vbeta segments and 13 reverse primers for TCR Jbeta segments. The CDR3 region of rearranged TCR beta genes was amplified from genomic DNA with a multiplex PCR assay. Amplified TCR beta libraries were sequenced as 87-base-pair reads on the Illumina HiSeq System. In the paper's pipeline: A later analysis tallied 75 million to 95 million unique TCR beta chains across the 700 or so repertoires, and around 10 million of those chains were shared by two or more donors. Raw reads were error-corrected and collapsed into unique sequences by a nearest-neighbor algorithm in which closely related sequences were merged to remove PCR and sequencing errors. To assign V, D and J gene segments, CDR3 sequences were aligned to IMGT reference sequences. For a sequence to be retained, a match of at least six nucleotides was required to both a V gene segment and a J gene segment. A rearrangement counted as productive if the CDR3 had no stop codons and remained in frame with V and J, and every other rearrangement counted as non-productive. CDR3 was defined according to IMGT convention as the region running from the second conserved V-encoded cysteine to the conserved J-encoded phenylalanine. In an earlier analysis of more than 550 of the donors, sequences lacking an unambiguous match to a single V gene segment were excluded. An earlier analysis of a few hundred of the donors called V segments functional above 56.7% productive rearrangements and segregating when the between-donor standard deviation exceeded 5%. A statistical classification framework was built for diagnosing cytomegalovirus status from the catalog of TCR beta chain sequences. V and J gene assignment, in a later analysis, came from comparing TCR nucleotide sequences with IMGT/GENE-DB human TR gene sequences. Using the TCRdist pipeline, a later analysis assigned CDR3 sequences along with most-parsimonious VDJ recombination scenarios. In a later analysis, every TCR beta chain was defined by the combination of its CDR3 amino acid sequence and its V-gene family, and reads without a unique V-gene family were dropped. In a later analysis, approximately 640 highly shared, low-generation-probability nucleotide sequences were removed to address suspected cross-contamination and a sequencing artifact. In a later analysis, a clonal expansion index for each public chain was calculated from normalized within-repertoire ranks of inferred template counts. In a later analysis, generation probabilities were computed using a VDJ recombination model fitted to out-of-frame rearrangements, and the results were checked against IGoR. In a later analysis, hypergeometric tests were used to score TCR-TCR, TCR-HLA and TCR-CMV co-occurrence, with a repertoire-size bias correction applied to TCR pairs. In a later analysis, false discovery rates were estimated by permuting HLA or CMV assignments 20 times. In a later analysis, co-occurring TCRs were grouped with DBSCAN, and TCRdist sequence similarity was added when clustering was performed within HLA-allele-positive subsets. For co-occurrence clustering, repertoires with fewer than 30,000 or more than 120,000 public chains were excluded, along with five repertoires with anomalous nucleotide sharing. Here the immuneACCESS table is served through TCRdb, limited to in-frame sequences with V and J called. Missing clones are a known gap in these copies; in checked studies unresolved V genes cover under half, and the rest lacks a known reason. Clone size and the V and J calls come from that table; the DNA yielded D and trimming. The sample includes about 190,000 clones, with roughly 80% observed a single time. 1.5% to 2% of the sample comes from the top ten.

The cohort consisted of fewer than 700 healthy bone marrow donors. At the time of sampling, all cohort members were nominally healthy, though unrecorded immune exposures were likely present. The donor tested CMV seronegative and was one of the 352 seronegative cohort members. Every donor gave a peripheral blood sample, and the peripheral blood mononuclear cells from that sample were used for TCR beta sequencing. The Qiagen DNeasy Blood Extraction Kit was used to extract genomic DNA from the blood cell samples. This clone has just one count. The target of this receptor is not known. The input lacks base qualities; no much larger clone sits a single base away.

This receptor was identified in a woman under 30 in good health and CMV-seronegative. The sequenced sample consisted of PBMCs. The chain is encoded by TRBV6-1 joined to TRBJ2-7; TRBD1 agrees with 9 junctional bases. Read as DNA, the sequence is TGTGCCAGCGGTCAGGGACAGGGAATCTCCGAGCAGTACTTC. The translation is CASGQGQGISEQYF.